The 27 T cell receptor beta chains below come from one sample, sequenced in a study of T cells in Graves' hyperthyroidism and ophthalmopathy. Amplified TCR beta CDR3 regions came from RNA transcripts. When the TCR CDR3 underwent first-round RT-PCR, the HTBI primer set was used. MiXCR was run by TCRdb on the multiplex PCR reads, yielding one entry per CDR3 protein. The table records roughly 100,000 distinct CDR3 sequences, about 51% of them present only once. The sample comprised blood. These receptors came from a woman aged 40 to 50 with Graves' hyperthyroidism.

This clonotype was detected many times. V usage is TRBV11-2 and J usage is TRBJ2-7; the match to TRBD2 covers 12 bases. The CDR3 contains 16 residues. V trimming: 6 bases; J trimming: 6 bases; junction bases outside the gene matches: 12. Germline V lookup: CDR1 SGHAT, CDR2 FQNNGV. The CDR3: CASSYFLTSGRPEQYF. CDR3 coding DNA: TGTGCCAGCAGTTACTTCTTGACTAGCGGGAGACCCGAGCAGTACTTC.

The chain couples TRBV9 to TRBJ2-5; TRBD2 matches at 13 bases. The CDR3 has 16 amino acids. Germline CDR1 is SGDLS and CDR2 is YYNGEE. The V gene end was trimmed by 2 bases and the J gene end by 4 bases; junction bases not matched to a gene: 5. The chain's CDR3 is CASSVGLAGSTETQYF. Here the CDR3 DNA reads TGTGCCAGCAGCGTGGGACTAGCGGGATCTACAGAGACCCAGTACTTC. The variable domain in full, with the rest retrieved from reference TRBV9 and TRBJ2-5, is DSGVTQTPKHLITATGQRVTLRCSPRSGDLSVYWYQQSLDQGLQFLIQYYNGEERAKGNILERFSAQQFPDLHSELNLSSLELGDSALYFCASSVGLAGSTETQYFGPGTRLLVL.

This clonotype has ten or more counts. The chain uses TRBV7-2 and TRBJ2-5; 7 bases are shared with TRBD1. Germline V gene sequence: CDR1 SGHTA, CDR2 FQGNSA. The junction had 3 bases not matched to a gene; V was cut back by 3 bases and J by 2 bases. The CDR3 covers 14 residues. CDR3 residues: CASSFGTVQETQYF. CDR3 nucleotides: TGTGCCAGCAGCTTTGGGACAGTGCAAGAGACCCAGTACTTC. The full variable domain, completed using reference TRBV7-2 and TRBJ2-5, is GAGVSQSPSNKVTEKGKDVELRCDPISGHTALYWYRQSLGQGLEFLIYFQGNSAPDKSGLPSDRFSAERTGGSVSTLTIQRTQQEDSAVYLCASSFGTVQETQYFGPGTRLLVL.

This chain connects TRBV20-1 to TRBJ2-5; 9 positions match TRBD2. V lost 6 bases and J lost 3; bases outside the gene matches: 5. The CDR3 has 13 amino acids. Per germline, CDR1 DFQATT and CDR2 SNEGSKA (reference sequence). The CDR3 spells CSAVLAGKETQYF. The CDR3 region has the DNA TGCAGTGCCGTACTAGCGGGCAAAGAGACCCAGTACTTC.

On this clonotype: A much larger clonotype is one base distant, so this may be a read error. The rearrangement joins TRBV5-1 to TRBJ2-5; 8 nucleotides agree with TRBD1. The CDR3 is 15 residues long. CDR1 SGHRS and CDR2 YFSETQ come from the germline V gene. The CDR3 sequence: CGSSSGTGGQETQCF. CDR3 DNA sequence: TGCGGCAGCAGCTCGGGGACAGGAGGCCAAGAGACCCAGTGCTTC.

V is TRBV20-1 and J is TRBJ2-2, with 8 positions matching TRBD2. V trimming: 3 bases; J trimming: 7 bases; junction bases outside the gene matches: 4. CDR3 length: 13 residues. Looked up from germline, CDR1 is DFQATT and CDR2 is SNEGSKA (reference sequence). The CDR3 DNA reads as TGCAGTGCTAGTGGTGGGACTAGCGGGGAGCTGTTTTTT. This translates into CSASGGTSGELFF.

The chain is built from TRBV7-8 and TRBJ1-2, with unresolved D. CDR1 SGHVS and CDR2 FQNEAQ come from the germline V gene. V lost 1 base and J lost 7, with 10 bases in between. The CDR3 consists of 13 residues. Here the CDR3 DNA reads TGTGCCAGCAGCTTAGGTGGGGAGGCTGGCTACACCTTC. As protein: CASSLGGEAGYTF.

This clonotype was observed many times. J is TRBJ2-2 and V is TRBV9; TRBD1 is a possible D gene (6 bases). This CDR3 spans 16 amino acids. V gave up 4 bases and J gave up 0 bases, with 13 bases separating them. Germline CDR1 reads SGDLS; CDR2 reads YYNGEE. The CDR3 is CASSYRVVTNTGELFF. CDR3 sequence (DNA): TGTGCCAGCAGCTACAGGGTTGTGACGAACACCGGGGAGCTGTTTTTT.

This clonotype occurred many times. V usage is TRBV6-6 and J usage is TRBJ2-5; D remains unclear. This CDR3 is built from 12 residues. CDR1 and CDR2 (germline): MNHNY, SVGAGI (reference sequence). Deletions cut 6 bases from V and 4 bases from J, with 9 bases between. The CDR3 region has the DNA TGTGCCAGCAGCGAAGGTCCAGAGACCCAGTACTTC. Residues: CASSEGPETQYF.

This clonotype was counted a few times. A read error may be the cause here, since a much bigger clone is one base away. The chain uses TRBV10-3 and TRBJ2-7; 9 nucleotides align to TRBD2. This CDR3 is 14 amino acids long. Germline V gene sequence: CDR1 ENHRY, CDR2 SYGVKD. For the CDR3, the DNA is TGTGCCGTCAGTGACGTAGCGGGAGTGGCCGAGCAGTACTTC. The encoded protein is CAVSDVAGVAEQYF.

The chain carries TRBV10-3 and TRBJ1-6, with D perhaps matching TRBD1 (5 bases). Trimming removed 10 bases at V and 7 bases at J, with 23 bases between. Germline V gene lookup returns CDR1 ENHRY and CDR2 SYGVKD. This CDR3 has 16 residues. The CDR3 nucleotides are TGTGCCACCGGGAGCGGGCAGGGCTGGGGCAATTCACCCCTCCACTTT. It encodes CATGSGQGWGNSPLHF.

The CDR3, as DNA: TGTGCCAGCAGCTCCTGGGGTTCGTCCTGGACCTACGAGCATTTT. Encoded protein: CASSSWGSSWTYEHF. The rearrangement joins TRBV9 to TRBJ1-5; D not resolved. CDR1 and CDR2 from the germline V gene are SGDLS and YYNGEE. V lost 4 bases to trimming and J lost 14 bases, with 25 bases between them. The length of the CDR3 is 15 residues.

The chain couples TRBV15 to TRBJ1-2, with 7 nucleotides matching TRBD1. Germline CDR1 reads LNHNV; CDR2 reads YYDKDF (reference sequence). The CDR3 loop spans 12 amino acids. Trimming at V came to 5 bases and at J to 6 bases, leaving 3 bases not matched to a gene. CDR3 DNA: TGTGCCACCAGCGTCGGACAGGATGGCTACACCTTC. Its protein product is CATSVGQDGYTF.

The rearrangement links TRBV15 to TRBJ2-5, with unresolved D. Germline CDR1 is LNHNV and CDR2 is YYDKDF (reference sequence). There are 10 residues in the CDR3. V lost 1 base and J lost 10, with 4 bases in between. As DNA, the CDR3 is TGTGCCACCAGCAGAGGGGACCAGTACTTC. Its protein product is CATSRGDQYF.

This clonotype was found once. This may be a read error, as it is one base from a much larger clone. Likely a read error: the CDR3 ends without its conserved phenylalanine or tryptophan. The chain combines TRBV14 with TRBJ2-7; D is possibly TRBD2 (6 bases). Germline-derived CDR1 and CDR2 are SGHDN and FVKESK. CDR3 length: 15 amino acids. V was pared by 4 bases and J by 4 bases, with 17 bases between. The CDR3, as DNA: TGTGCCAGCAGCCGAGGGCCGGGGGTAACGTACGAGCAGTACCTC. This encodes CASSRGPGVTYEQYL.

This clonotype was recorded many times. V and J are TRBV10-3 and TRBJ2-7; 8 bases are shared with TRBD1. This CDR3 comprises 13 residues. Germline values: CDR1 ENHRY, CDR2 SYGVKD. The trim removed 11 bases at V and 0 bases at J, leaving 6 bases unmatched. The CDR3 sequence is CAAQGQASYEQYF. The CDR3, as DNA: TGTGCCGCCCAGGGACAGGCCTCCTACGAGCAGTACTTC.

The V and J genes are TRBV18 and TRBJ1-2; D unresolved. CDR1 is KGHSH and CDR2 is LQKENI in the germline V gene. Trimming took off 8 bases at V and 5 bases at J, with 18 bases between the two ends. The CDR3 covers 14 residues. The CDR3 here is CASSPMVANYGYTF. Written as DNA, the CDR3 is TGTGCCAGCAGTCCCATGGTGGCCAATTATGGCTACACCTTC.

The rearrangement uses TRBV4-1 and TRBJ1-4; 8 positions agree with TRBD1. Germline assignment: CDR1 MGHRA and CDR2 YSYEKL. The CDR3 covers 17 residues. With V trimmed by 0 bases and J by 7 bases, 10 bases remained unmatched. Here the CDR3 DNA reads TGCGCCAGCAGCCAAGAGAAGGGCAGGGGGCTATCTGAAAAACTGTTTTTT. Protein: CASSQEKGRGLSEKLFF.

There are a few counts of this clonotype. DNA of the CDR3: TGTGCCACCGCCAGGGTGAATGGTGATTCACCCCTCCACTTT. This encodes CATARVNGDSPLHF. V usage is TRBV15 and J usage is TRBJ1-6; a weak D match, TRBD1 (5 bases). The length of the CDR3 is 14 residues. Trimming stripped 8 bases from V and 8 bases from J, with 16 bases between. The germline V gene has CDR1 LNHNV and CDR2 YYDKDF (reference sequence).

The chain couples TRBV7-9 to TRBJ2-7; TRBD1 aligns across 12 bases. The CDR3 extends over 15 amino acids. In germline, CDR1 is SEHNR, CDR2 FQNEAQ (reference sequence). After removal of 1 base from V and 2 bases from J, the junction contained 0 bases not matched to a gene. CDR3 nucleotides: TGTGCCAGCAGCTTAGGGGACAGGGGGCCCTACGAGCAGTACTTC. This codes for CASSLGDRGPYEQYF.

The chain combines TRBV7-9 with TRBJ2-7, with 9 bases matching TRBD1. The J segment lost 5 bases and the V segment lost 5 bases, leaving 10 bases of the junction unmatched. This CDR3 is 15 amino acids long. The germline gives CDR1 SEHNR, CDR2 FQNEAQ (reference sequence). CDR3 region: CASSPDLTGGNEQYF. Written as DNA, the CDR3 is TGTGCCAGCAGCCCAGATCTGACAGGGGGGAACGAGCAGTACTTC.

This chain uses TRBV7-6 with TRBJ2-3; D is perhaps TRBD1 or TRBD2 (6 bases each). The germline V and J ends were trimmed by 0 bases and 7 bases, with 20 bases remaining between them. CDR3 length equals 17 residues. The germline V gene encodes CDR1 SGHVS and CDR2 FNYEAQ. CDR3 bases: TGTGCCAGCAGCTTAGCGGACGTCCGGGGGCGCGCAAATACGCAGTATTTT. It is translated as CASSLADVRGRANTQYF.

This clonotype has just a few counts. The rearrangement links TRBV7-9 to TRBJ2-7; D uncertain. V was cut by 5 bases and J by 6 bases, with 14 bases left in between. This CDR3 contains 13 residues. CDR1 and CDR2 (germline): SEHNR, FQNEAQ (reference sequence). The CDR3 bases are TGTGCCAGCAGCCAAGGAGTCGGGCGCGAGCAGTACTTC. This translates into CASSQGVGREQYF.

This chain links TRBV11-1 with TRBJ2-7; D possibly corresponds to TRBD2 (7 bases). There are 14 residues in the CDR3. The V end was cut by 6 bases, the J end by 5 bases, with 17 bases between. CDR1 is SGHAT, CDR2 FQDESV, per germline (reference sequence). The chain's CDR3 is CASSYRGARHEQYF. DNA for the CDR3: TGTGCCAGCAGTTACCGGGGGGCGAGGCACGAGCAGTACTTC. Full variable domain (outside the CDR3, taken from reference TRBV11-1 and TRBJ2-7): EAEVAQSPRYKITEKSQAVAFWCDPISGHATLYWYRQILGQGPELLVQFQDESVVDDSQLPKDRFSAERLKGVDSTLKIQPAELGDSAMYLCASSYRGARHEQYFGPGTRLTVT.

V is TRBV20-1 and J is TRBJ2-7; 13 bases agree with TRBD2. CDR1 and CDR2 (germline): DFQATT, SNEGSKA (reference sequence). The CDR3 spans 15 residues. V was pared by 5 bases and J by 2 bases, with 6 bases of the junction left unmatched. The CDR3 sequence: CSAPGTSGATYEQYF. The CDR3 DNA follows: TGCAGTGCTCCCGGGACTAGCGGGGCTACCTACGAGCAGTACTTC.

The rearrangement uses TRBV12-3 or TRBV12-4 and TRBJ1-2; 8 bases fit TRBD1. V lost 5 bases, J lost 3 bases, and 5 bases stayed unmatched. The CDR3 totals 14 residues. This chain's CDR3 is CASSTPTGDYGYTF. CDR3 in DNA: TGTGCCAGCAGTACCCCGACAGGGGACTATGGCTACACCTTC.

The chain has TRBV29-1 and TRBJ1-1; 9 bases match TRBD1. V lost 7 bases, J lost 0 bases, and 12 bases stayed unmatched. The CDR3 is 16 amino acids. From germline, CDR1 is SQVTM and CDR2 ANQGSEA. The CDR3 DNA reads TGCAGCGCCCTCGGGACAGGGTCCCCCTTGAACACTGAAGCTTTCTTT. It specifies CSALGTGSPLNTEAFF. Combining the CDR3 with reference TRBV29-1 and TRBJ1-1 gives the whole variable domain SAVISQKPSRDICQRGTSLTIQCQVDSQVTMMFWYRQQPGQSLTLIATANQGSEATYESGFVIDKFPISRPNLTFSTLTVSNMSPEDSSIYLCSALGTGSPLNTEAFFGQGTRLTVV.